This TCR beta chain was found in a study of monozygotic twins with inflammatory bowel disease. Notes on the study in general: Fewer clonotypes were shared with others by IBD patients than by healthy twins, especially with disease activity. IBD patients showed reduced TCRbeta diversity (inverse Simpson) versus healthy co-twins.

The CDR3 has 13 residues. CDR1 is MNHEY, CDR2 SVGAGI, per germline. Researchers put TCRalpha and TCRbeta cDNA through two nested PCRs lasting approximately 16 and 9 cycles. TCRdb re-called the 5' RACE reads; one entry per CDR3 protein, DNA not given. The specimen's table records some 440,000 distinct CDR3 sequences. About this clonotype: Its antigen remains unidentified.

V is TRBV6-5 and J is TRBJ2-2. Sequencing was done on a sample of blood. The source is a human donor with ulcerative colitis or Crohn's disease, or a healthy co-twin of an affected twin (not recorded which). CDR3 amino acids: CASSYLYTGELFF.